Listed here are 21 T cell receptor beta chains from one sample, sequenced in a study of T cell responses to AZD1222 COVID-19 vaccine. Clones were read by immunoSEQ multiplex PCR, and TCRdb kept only the in-frame ones, dropping some. Of 130,000 or so clones listed, over 85% are singletons. Sequenced here: peripheral blood, sampled on day 0 of AZD1222 vaccination. The receptors derive from an adult in good health.

This rearrangement joins TRBV5-6 to TRBJ1-2; 8 bases align to TRBD1. J lost 4 bases, V lost 4 bases, and 3 bases had no gene match. Germline V CDR1 and CDR2: SGHDT, YYEEEE. This CDR3 has 13 residues. CDR3 bases: TGTGCCAGCAGCATAACAGGGGGCTATGGCTACACCTTC. This codes for CASSITGGYGYTF.

The chain links TRBV3-1 (or the pseudogene TRBV3-2) to TRBJ2-3; 15 bases match TRBD2. Germline loops: CDR1 LGHDT, CDR2 YNNKEL (reference sequence). The V segment lost 6 bases and the J segment 6 bases; nucleotides outside the gene matches: 16. CDR3 length: 19 residues. The CDR3 sequence: CASSHRFRTSGGASDTQYF. The CDR3 DNA reads as TGTGCCAGCAGTCACCGCTTCCGGACTAGCGGGGGGGCCTCGGATACGCAGTATTTT.

The chain combines TRBV4-2 with TRBJ2-6, with D possibly being TRBD1 (6 bases). Germline V CDR1 and CDR2: LGHNA, YNFKEQ. This CDR3 spans 17 amino acids. V dropped 3 bases and J dropped 0 bases, with 12 bases sitting between them. CDR3 in amino acids: CASSQTGPSSGANVLTF. CDR3 nucleotides: TGTGCCAGCAGCCAGACAGGCCCAAGCTCTGGGGCCAACGTCCTGACTTTC.

This clone was detected once. The genes are TRBV6-5 and TRBJ2-2, with unresolved D. The CDR3 consists of 13 residues. V gave up 7 bases and J gave up 5 bases, with 11 bases separating them. Looked up from germline, CDR1 is MNHEY and CDR2 is SVGAGI. As DNA, the CDR3 is TGTGCCAGCACCATCGATGGGACCGGGGAGCTGTTTTTT. As protein: CASTIDGTGELFF.

V usage is TRBV5-6 and J usage is TRBJ2-7; the D is unclear. Trimming shortened V by 0 bases and J by 3 bases, and 10 bases separated the two germline ends. The V gene's germline CDR1 is SGHDT and CDR2 YYEEEE. This CDR3 is built from 14 residues. CDR3 nucleotide sequence: TGTGCCAGCAGCTTGGGGGCAAAACGCTACGAGCAGTACTTC. It is translated as CASSLGAKRYEQYF.

The chain employs TRBV11-2 and TRBJ2-7, with D possibly being TRBD1 (6 bases). Germline V lookup: CDR1 SGHAT, CDR2 FQNNGV. V was clipped by 6 bases and J by 7 bases, with 16 bases between them. The CDR3 totals 13 residues. The DNA for the CDR3 is TGTGCCAGCAGTCGAGACAGGCCGGATGAGCAGTACTTC. Translated, it gives CASSRDRPDEQYF.

This chain uses TRBV19 with TRBJ1-5; D perhaps matches TRBD1 (6 bases). The germline V and J ends were trimmed by 4 bases and 6 bases, with 16 bases remaining between them. The CDR3 loop spans 15 amino acids. The germline V gene has CDR1 LNHDA and CDR2 SQIVND (reference sequence). Here the CDR3 reads CASSTGGGGRQPQHF. CDR3 DNA sequence: TGTGCCAGTAGTACCGGAGGGGGAGGTCGTCAGCCCCAGCATTTT.

The count of this clone is one. This sequence joins TRBV5-1 and TRBJ1-4, with 8 positions matching TRBD1. The CDR3 is made up of 14 amino acids. Trimming took 4 bases from V and 6 from J; bases not matched to a gene: 5. Germline values: CDR1 SGHRS, CDR2 YFSETQ. The CDR3 sequence is CASSTGQGYEKLFF. The CDR3 region has the DNA TGCGCCAGCAGCACCGGACAGGGATATGAAAAACTGTTTTTT.

The chain couples TRBV6-5 to TRBJ2-5; D gene unclear. Germline assignment: CDR1 MNHEY and CDR2 SVGAGI. Trimming shortened V by 8 bases and J by 2 bases, and 18 bases separated the two germline ends. This CDR3 spans 15 amino acids. For the CDR3, the DNA is TGTGCCAGCGCTAGAGGCCCTCCTCTTCAAGAGACCCAGTACTTC. Protein sequence: CASARGPPLQETQYF.

This chain uses TRBV2 with TRBJ1-1, with a possible D match to TRBD1 (6 bases). The germline V and J ends were trimmed by 6 bases and 7 bases, with 12 bases remaining between them. Germline CDR1 is SNHLY and CDR2 is FYNNEI. This CDR3 is built from 12 residues. The CDR3 reads CASRAGTHEAFF. Here the CDR3 DNA reads TGTGCCAGCAGGGCCGGGACACATGAAGCTTTCTTT.

J is TRBJ1-2 and V is TRBV6-5; 7 positions agree with TRBD1. CDR1 and CDR2 (germline): MNHEY, SVGAGI. The CDR3 has 13 residues. V lost 6 bases and J lost 8; bases outside the gene matches: 9. CDR3 protein: CASSLTGDEGYTF. The CDR3 bases are TGTGCCAGCAGCCTTACAGGGGATGAGGGCTACACCTTC.

The chain has TRBV3-1 (or the pseudogene TRBV3-2) and TRBJ2-3, with 7 bases that match TRBD2. Trimming at V came to 0 bases and at J to 2 bases, leaving 2 bases not matched to a gene. The CDR3 covers 15 residues. Germline V gene sequence: CDR1 LGHDT, CDR2 YNNKEL (reference sequence). CDR3 region: CASSQDRDYTDTQYF. Written as DNA, the CDR3 is TGTGCCAGCAGCCAAGATCGGGACTACACAGATACGCAGTATTTT.

The chain recombines TRBV25-1 with TRBJ2-7; 9 positions agree with TRBD1. CDR3 length: 18 residues. Germline V lookup: CDR1 MGHDK, CDR2 SYGVNS. V lost 8 bases, J lost 2 bases, and 19 bases stayed unmatched. The CDR3 nucleotides read TGTGCCAGCCACGGGGGACAGGGAACATCCACCGGCACCTACGAGCAGTACTTC. Translation gives CASHGGQGTSTGTYEQYF.

This chain connects TRBV6-5 to TRBJ1-2, with D perhaps matching TRBD1 (6 bases). Germline lookup yields CDR1 MNHEY and CDR2 SVGAGI. The length of the CDR3 is 14 residues. V shed 6 bases and J shed 1 base, with 12 bases lying between them. DNA of the CDR3: TGTGCCAGCAGGGACTGGGGGCGTAACTATGGCTACACCTTC. It yields the protein CASRDWGRNYGYTF.

This chain connects TRBV19 to TRBJ1-5, with D possibly TRBD1 on 6 matching bases. Germline CDR1 is LNHDA and CDR2 is SQIVND (reference sequence). The CDR3 has 16 residues. V was cut by 5 bases and J by 5 bases, with 19 bases left in between. Written as DNA, the CDR3 is TGTGCCAGTAGTTTAAACGAGGGGGTATGGTATCAGCCCCAGCATTTT. It yields the protein CASSLNEGVWYQPQHF.

The rearrangement uses TRBV30 and TRBJ1-5; no firm D call. Trimming cost V 0 bases and J 4 bases, with 4 bases left between them. The CDR3 runs 12 residues. CDR1 is GTSNPN, CDR2 SVGIG, per germline (reference sequence). The CDR3: CAWSVGNQPQHF. CDR3 nucleotide sequence: TGTGCCTGGAGTGTAGGGAATCAGCCCCAGCATTTT. Full variable domain (rest looked up from reference TRBV30 and TRBJ1-5): SQTIHQWPATLVQPVGSPLSLECTVEGTSNPNLYWYRQAAGRGLQLLFYSVGIGQISSEVPQNLSASRPQDRQFILSSKKLLLSDSGFYLCAWSVGNQPQHFGDGTRLSIL.

The gene calls are TRBV2 and TRBJ1-1; D uncertain. There are 15 residues in the CDR3. Germline CDR1 is SNHLY and CDR2 is FYNNEI. The V end lost 0 bases, the J end lost 1 base, and 9 bases lay between the germline ends. CDR3 protein: CASSEAIWANTEAFF. In DNA, the CDR3 is TGTGCCAGCAGTGAAGCGATTTGGGCGAACACTGAAGCTTTCTTT.

In this sample, this clone turned up once. The V and J genes are TRBV5-1 and TRBJ2-2, with D perhaps given as TRBD1 or TRBD2 (5 bases each). The CDR3 length is 16 residues. Germline lookup yields CDR1 SGHRS and CDR2 YFSETQ. V was cut by 3 bases and J by 2 bases, with 14 bases left in between. In DNA form, the CDR3 reads TGCGCCAGCAGCTCCTACGGGACCACAAACACCGGGGAGCTGTTTTTT. Translated: CASSSYGTTNTGELFF.

The J gene is TRBJ2-6, the V gene TRBV6-2 or TRBV6-3; 10 bases are shared with TRBD1. The CDR3 covers 18 residues. From germline, CDR1 is MNHEY and CDR2 SVGEGT. V trimming: 5 bases; J trimming: 2 bases; junction bases outside the gene matches: 9. CDR3 sequence (DNA): TGTGCCAGCAGTCCCTCGACAGGGGGCCCTACTGGGGCCAACGTCCTGACTTTC. It encodes CASSPSTGGPTGANVLTF.

The chain carries TRBV24-1 and TRBJ2-7; maybe TRBD1 (6 bases). The V end lost 7 bases, the J end lost 2 bases, and 14 bases lay between the germline ends. The germline CDR1 and CDR2 sequences are KGHDR and SFDVKD. The CDR3 is 14 amino acids. CDR3 residues: CATSRDKSPYEQYF. For the CDR3, the DNA is TGTGCCACCAGCCGGGACAAGTCCCCCTACGAGCAGTACTTC.

The rearrangement links TRBV15 to TRBJ2-1, with no clear D. Germline CDR1 and CDR2: LNHNV and YYDKDF (reference sequence). Trimming removed 3 bases from V and 5 bases from J, with 14 bases in between. The CDR3 contains 15 residues. CDR3 loop: CATSSLAGVHNEQFF. The CDR3 coding sequence is TGTGCCACCAGCAGCCTGGCCGGTGTACACAATGAGCAGTTCTTC. The variable domain in full, completed from reference TRBV15 and TRBJ2-1, reads DAMVIQNPRYQVTQFGKPVTLSCSQTLNHNVMYWYQQKSSQAPKLLFHYYDKDFNNEADTPDNFQSRRPNTSFCFLDIRSPGLGDTAMYLCATSSLAGVHNEQFFGPGTRLTVL.